One sample yielded the 8 T cell receptor beta chains listed below, sequenced in a study of blood T cell repertoires in COVID-19. Using immunoSEQ multiplex PCR, the repertoire was profiled, and TCRdb retains in-frame clones only, with some absent. The sample contains 120,000 to 150,000 clones, 65% to 85% of which appear only once. Sequencing used peripheral blood. These receptors were collected from a man between 60 and 75 years old with active or convalescent COVID-19.

The chain employs TRBV10-3 and TRBJ2-1; 8 bases fit TRBD1. J was trimmed by 4 bases and V by 6 bases; bases with no gene match: 5. Germline V lookup: CDR1 ENHRY, CDR2 SYGVKD. This CDR3 region has 14 residues. CDR3: CAISPDRGYNEQFF. CDR3 nucleotide sequence: TGTGCCATCAGCCCCGACAGGGGATACAATGAGCAGTTCTTC.

This sequence joins TRBV7-9 and TRBJ2-1; D may be TRBD1 (5 bases). With 3 bases removed from V and 14 bases from J, the gap between germline ends came to 11 bases. From germline, CDR1 is SEHNR and CDR2 FQNEAQ (reference sequence). The length of the CDR3 is 11 residues. The CDR3 here is CASSLDTDKFF. The CDR3 nucleotides read TGTGCCAGCAGCTTGGATACGGACAAGTTCTTC.

The V and J genes are TRBV2 and TRBJ2-7, with TRBD2 identical over 7 bases. There are 15 residues in the CDR3. Germline V CDR1 and CDR2: SNHLY, FYNNEI. Germline trimming cut 1 base from V and 2 bases from J; bases unmatched to any gene: 5. Written as DNA, the CDR3 is TGTGCCAGCAGTGAAGGTTCTAGCGGTACCTACGAGCAGTACTTC. This gives the protein CASSEGSSGTYEQYF. Full variable domain (remainder filled in from reference TRBV2 and TRBJ2-7): EPEVTQTPSHQVTQMGQEVILRCVPISNHLYFYWYRQILGQKVEFLVSFYNNEISEKSEIFDDQFSVERPDGSNFTLKIRSTKLEDSAMYFCASSEGSSGTYEQYFGPGTRLTVT.

CDR3 nucleotide sequence: TGTGCCAGCAGCGTTGGACAGGGAAACACTGAAGCTTTCTTT. Encoded protein: CASSVGQGNTEAFF. The J gene is TRBJ1-1, the V gene TRBV9, with 8 bases matching TRBD1. CDR3 length: 14 amino acids. Losses at the gene ends were 2 bases for V and 2 bases for J; bases not matched to a gene: 2. CDR1 and CDR2 from the germline V gene are SGDLS and YYNGEE.

The chain uses TRBV28 and TRBJ2-7; D is possibly TRBD2 (6 bases). The CDR3 runs 13 residues. Trimming took 2 bases from V and 1 from J, leaving 6 bases between them. Germline lookup yields CDR1 MDHEN and CDR2 SYDVKM. CDR3 sequence (DNA): TGTGCCAGCAGTTTAGCGGGATCCTACGAGCAGTACTTC. Its translation is CASSLAGSYEQYF.

The CDR3 bases are TGTGCCAGCAGTTTAAACACCCTGACCTACGAGCAGTACTTC. It encodes CASSLNTLTYEQYF. The chain recombines TRBV28 with TRBJ2-7, with no clear D. Per germline, CDR1 MDHEN and CDR2 SYDVKM. Trimming shortened V by 2 bases and J by 2 bases, and 10 bases separated the two germline ends. This CDR3 has 14 residues.

Here the CDR3 reads CAIKQGANTGELFF. The CDR3 bases are TGTGCCATCAAACAGGGGGCGAACACCGGGGAGCTGTTTTTT. The V gene is TRBV10-3, the J gene TRBJ2-2; 8 bases match TRBD1. CDR1 is ENHRY, CDR2 SYGVKD, per germline. V lost 7 bases, J lost 0 bases, and 1 base stayed unmatched. The CDR3 has 14 amino acids.

The chain links TRBV4-3 to TRBJ2-5, with 13 bases aligning to TRBD2. This CDR3 has 21 amino acids. Losses at the gene ends were 0 bases for V and 5 bases for J; bases not matched to a gene: 18. Germline-derived CDR1 and CDR2 are LGHNA and YSLEER. The CDR3 DNA reads TGCGCCAGCAGCCAAGATCAGATATTAGATGGGACTAGCGGGGTGGACGAGACCCAGTACTTC. Translating gives CASSQDQILDGTSGVDETQYF.